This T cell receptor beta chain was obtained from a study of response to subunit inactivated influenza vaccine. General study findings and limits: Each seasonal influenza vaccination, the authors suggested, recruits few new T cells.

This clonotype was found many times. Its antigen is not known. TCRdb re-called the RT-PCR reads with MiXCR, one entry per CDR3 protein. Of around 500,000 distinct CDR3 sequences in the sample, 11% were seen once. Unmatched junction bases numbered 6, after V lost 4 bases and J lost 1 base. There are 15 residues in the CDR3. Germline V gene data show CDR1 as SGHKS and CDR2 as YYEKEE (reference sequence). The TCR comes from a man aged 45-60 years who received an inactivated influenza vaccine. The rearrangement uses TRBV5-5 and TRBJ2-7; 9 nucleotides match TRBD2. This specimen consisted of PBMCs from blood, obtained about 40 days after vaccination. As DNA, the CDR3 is TGTGCCAGCAGCCACCGACTAGCGGAATCCTACGAGCAGTACTTC. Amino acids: CASSHRLAESYEQYF.